This is a list of T cell receptor beta chains from one sample in a study of identifying expanded T cells in peripheral blood. The assay was immunoSEQ multiplex PCR, and TCRdb's table has in-frame clones only and misses some. The sample yields 95,000 to 100,000 clones, around 88% seen once. The sample taken for sequencing was blood. The receptor source for this set is a person aged 18 to 69 in good health. The CDR3 runs from the conserved cysteine through the conserved F or W. D genes are given only for firm matches. Where a row states a size, it is once, few, many or the class of an expanded clone; other rows omit it.

J	D	size	V	CDR3	DNA
TRBJ2-5	TRBD2	-	TRBV5-1	CASEPFGGGGETQYF	TGCGCCAGCGAACCGTTCGGCGGGGGAGGGGAGACCCAGTACTTC
TRBJ1-5	TRBD1	-	TRBV6-1	CASSETRIPTGVSNQPQHF	TGTGCCAGCAGTGAAACTAGGATACCTACAGGGGTTAGCAATCAGCCCCAGCATTTT
TRBJ1-1	-	-	TRBV21-1	CASSKAGVGTVNTEAFF	TGTGCCAGCAGCAAAGCGGGGGTCGGGACGGTGAACACTGAAGCTTTCTTT
TRBJ2-7	TRBD1	-	TRBV6-5	CASSYQGAVSSYEQYF	TGTGCCAGCAGTTATCAGGGGGCGGTGAGCTCCTACGAGCAGTACTTC
TRBJ1-5	-	-	TRBV12-5	CASGLRRAGAVNQPQHF	TGTGCTAGTGGTTTGCGACGAGCAGGGGCTGTGAATCAGCCCCAGCATTTT
TRBJ2-7	-	-	TRBV7-2	CASSLGGERTYEQYF	TGTGCCAGCAGCTTAGGGGGAGAACGGACCTACGAGCAGTACTTC
TRBJ1-6	-	-	TRBV4-1	CASSQELRGSPLHF	TGCGCCAGCAGCCAAGAGCTGCGTGGGTCACCCCTCCACTTT
TRBJ2-3	TRBD2	-	TRBV7-9	CASSLFGRGATDTQYF	TGTGCCAGCAGCTTATTCGGGCGGGGGGCTACAGATACGCAGTATTTT
TRBJ2-7	-	-	TRBV6-5	CASIGAGYEQYF	TGTGCCAGCATCGGGGCTGGCTACGAGCAGTACTTC
TRBJ2-2	-	-	TRBV6-6	CASSYPPGSGKGELFF	TGTGCCAGCAGTTACCCGCCGGGCAGCGGTAAAGGGGAGCTGTTTTTT
TRBJ1-2	-	-	TRBV19	CASSTSRRHGYTF	TGTGCCAGTAGTACATCAAGGAGGCATGGCTACACCTTC
TRBJ2-7	-	once	TRBV7-9	CASSLTSHEQYF	TGTGCCAGCAGCTTAACCTCCCACGAGCAGTACTTC
TRBJ2-5	TRBD2	-	TRBV28	CASSLPGGEQETQYF	TGTGCCAGCAGTTTACCGGGGGGGGAACAAGAGACCCAGTACTTC
TRBJ1-2	TRBD1	-	TRBV7-2	CASSFWDHRGQDYGYTF	TGTGCCAGCAGCTTCTGGGACCACAGGGGACAAGACTATGGCTACACCTTC
TRBJ1-1	TRBD1	-	TRBV13	CASSRTGDTEAFF	TGTGCCAGCAGCCGGACAGGAGACACTGAAGCTTTCTTT
TRBJ2-7	TRBD2	once	TRBV6-5	CASSSPREGGWNEQYF	TGTGCCAGCAGTTCCCCCCGGGAGGGAGGTTGGAACGAGCAGTACTTC
TRBJ1-5	-	-	TRBV27	CASSFGSEQPQHF	TGTGCCAGCAGTTTCGGGTCGGAGCAGCCCCAGCATTTT
TRBJ1-1	-	-	TRBV6-5	CASSGPLNTEAFF	TGTGCCAGCAGTGGACCGTTGAACACTGAAGCTTTCTTT
TRBJ1-2	-	-	TRBV29-1	CSVGPAENYGYTF	TGCAGCGTTGGTCCAGCCGAGAACTATGGCTACACCTTC
TRBJ1-5	-	once	TRBV19	CASSTDSLWSNQPQHF	TGTGCCAGTAGTACCGACAGTTTATGGAGCAATCAGCCCCAGCATTTT
TRBJ2-5	TRBD1	-	TRBV7-2	CASSTRTGRETQYF	TGTGCCAGCAGCACCCGGACAGGGAGGGAGACCCAGTACTTC
TRBJ2-7	-	-	TRBV18	CASSPGRRGEQYF	TGTGCCAGCTCCCCGGGACGGCGGGGAGAGCAGTACTTC
TRBJ1-2	-	-	TRBV6-1	CASSDLAENYGYTF	TGTGCCAGCAGTGATTTGGCCGAGAACTATGGCTACACCTTC
TRBJ1-5	-	-	TRBV4-2	CASSQVNQPQHF	TGTGCCAGCAGCCAAGTCAACCAGCCCCAGCATTTT
TRBJ1-2	-	-	TRBV14	CASSGAPQVRYGYTF	TGTGCCAGCAGCGGGGCCCCACAGGTCAGGTATGGCTACACCTTC